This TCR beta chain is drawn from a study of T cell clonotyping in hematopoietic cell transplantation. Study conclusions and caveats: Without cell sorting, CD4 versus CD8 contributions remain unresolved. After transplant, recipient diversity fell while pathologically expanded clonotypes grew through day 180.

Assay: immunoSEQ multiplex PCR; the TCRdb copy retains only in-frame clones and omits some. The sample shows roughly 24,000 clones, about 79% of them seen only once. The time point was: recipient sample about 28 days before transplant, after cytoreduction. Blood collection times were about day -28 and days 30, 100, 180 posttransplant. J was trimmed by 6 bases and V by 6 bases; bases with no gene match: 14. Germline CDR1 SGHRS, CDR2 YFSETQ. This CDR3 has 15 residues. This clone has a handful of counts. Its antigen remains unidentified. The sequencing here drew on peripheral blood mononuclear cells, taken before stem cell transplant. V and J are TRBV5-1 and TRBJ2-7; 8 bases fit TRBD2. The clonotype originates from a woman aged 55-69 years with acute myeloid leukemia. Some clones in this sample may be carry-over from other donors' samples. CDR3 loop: CASTGAPRGDGEQYF. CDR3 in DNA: TGCGCCAGCACAGGTGCCCCGCGGGGGGACGGCGAGCAGTACTTC. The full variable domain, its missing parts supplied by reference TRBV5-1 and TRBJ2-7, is KAGVTQTPRYLIKTRGQQVTLSCSPISGHRSVSWYQQTPGQGLQFLFEYFSETQRNKGNFPGRFSGRQFSNSRSEMNVSTLELGDSALYLCASTGAPRGDGEQYFGPGTRLTVT.